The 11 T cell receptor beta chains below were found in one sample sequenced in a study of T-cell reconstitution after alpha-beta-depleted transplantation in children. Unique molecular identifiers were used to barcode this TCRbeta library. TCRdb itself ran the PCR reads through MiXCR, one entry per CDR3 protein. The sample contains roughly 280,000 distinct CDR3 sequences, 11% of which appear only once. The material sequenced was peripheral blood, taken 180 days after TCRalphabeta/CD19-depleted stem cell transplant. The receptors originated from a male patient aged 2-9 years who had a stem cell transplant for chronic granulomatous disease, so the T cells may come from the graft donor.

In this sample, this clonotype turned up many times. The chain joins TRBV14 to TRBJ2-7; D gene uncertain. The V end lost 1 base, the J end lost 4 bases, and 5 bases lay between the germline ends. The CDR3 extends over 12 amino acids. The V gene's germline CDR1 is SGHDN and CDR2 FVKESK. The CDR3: CASSQALYEQYF. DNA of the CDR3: TGTGCCAGCAGCCAAGCCCTTTACGAGCAGTACTTC.

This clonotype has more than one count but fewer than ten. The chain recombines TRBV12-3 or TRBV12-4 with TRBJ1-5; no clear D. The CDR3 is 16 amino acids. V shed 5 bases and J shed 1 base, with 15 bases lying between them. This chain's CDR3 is CASSRGRPDSNQPQHF. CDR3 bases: TGTGCCAGCAGTCGCGGACGACCCGACAGCAATCAGCCCCAGCATTTT.

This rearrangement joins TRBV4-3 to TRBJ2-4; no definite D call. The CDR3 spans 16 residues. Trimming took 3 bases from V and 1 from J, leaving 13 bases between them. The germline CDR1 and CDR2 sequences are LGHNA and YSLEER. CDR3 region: CASSQQRSLAKNIQYF. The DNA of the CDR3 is TGCGCCAGCAGCCAGCAAAGATCTTTGGCCAAAAACATTCAGTACTTC.

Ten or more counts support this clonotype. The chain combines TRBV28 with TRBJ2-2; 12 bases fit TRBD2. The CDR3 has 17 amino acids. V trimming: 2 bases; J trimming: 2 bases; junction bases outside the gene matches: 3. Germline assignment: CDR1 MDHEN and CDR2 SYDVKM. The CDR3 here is CASSLASGRANTGELFF. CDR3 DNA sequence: TGTGCCAGCAGTTTAGCTAGCGGGAGGGCCAACACCGGGGAGCTGTTTTTT. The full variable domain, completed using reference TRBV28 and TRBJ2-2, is DVKVTQSSRYLVKRTGEKVFLECVQDMDHENMFWYRQDPGLGLRLIYFSYDVKMKEKGDIPEGYSVSREKKERFSLILESASTNQTSMYLCASSLASGRANTGELFFGEGSRLTVL.

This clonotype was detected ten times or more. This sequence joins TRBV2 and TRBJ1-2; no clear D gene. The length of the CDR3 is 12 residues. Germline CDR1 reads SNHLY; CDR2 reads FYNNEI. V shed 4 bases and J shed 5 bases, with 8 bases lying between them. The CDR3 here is CASSASQYGYTF. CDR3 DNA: TGTGCCAGCAGTGCCAGCCAGTATGGCTACACCTTC.

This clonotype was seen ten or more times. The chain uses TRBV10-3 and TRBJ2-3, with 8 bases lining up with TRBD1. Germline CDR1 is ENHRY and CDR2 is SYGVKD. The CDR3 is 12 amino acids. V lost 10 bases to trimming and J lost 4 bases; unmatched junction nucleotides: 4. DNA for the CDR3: TGTGCCACGGGACAGGCCCCAGATACGCAGTATTTT. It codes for CATGQAPDTQYF.

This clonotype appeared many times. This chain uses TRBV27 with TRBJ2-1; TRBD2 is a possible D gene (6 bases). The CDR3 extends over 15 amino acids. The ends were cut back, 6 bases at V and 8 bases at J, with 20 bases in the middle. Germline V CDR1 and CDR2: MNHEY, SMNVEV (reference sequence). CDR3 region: CASRLGSEPFHEQFF. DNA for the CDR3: TGTGCCAGCAGACTCGGGAGCGAGCCTTTCCATGAGCAGTTCTTC.

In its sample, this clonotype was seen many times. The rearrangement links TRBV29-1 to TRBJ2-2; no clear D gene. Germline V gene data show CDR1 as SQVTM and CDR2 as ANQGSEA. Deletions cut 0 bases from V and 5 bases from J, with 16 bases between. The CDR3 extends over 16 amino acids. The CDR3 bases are TGCAGCGTTGAAGACAAGTCGGCAGGACGTACCGGGGAGCTGTTTTTT. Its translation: CSVEDKSAGRTGELFF.

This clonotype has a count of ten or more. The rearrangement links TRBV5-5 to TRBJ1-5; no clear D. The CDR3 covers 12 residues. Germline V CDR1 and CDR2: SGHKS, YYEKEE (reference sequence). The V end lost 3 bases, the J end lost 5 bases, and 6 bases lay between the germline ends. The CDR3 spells CASSWGDQPQHF. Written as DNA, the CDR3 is TGTGCCAGCAGCTGGGGAGATCAGCCCCAGCATTTT.

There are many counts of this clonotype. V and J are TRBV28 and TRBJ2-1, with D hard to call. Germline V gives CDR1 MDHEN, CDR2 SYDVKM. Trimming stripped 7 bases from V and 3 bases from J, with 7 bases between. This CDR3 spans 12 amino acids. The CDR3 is CASKEGYNEQFF. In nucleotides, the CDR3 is TGTGCCAGCAAAGAAGGCTACAATGAGCAGTTCTTC.

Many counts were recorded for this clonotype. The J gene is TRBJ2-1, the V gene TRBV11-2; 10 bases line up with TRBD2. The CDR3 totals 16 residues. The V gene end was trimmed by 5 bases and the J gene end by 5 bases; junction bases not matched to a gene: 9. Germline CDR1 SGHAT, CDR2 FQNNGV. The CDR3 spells CASSPGLAHGDNEQFF. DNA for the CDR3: TGTGCCAGCAGCCCGGGACTAGCGCACGGAGACAATGAGCAGTTCTTC.